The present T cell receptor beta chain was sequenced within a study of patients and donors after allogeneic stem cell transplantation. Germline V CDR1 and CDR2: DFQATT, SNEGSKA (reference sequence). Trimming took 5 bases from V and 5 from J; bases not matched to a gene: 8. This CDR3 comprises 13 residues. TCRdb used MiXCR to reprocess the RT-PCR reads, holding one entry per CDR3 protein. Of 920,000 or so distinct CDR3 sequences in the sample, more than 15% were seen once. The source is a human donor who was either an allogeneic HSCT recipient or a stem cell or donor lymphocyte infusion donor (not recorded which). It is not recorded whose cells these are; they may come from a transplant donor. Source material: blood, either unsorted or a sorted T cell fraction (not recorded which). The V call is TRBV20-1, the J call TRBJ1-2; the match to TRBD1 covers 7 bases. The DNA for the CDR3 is TGCAGTGCTGGCCCAGGGACAGCTTATGGCTACACCTTC. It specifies CSAGPGTAYGYTF.